The 2 T cell receptor beta chains below come from one sample, sequenced in a study of CD8+ T cells in alopecia areata. Reverse transcription of extracted RNA yielded cDNA, which provided the sequencing template. Profiled with immunoSEQ multiplex PCR; TCRdb holds only in-frame clones, not every one. The sample yields some 95,000 clones, about 40% seen once. The sequenced sample consisted of CD4+ T cells sorted from blood. The receptor set was obtained from a human donor with alopecia areata.

The DNA for the CDR3 is TGTGCCAGCTCATCCGCCCTAGGGGAGCAGTACTTC. As protein: CASSSALGEQYF. This sequence joins TRBV18 and TRBJ2-7; unclear D gene. Trimming stripped 5 bases from V and 7 bases from J, with 12 bases between. Germline values: CDR1 KGHSH, CDR2 LQKENI. This CDR3 contains 12 residues.

This clone occurred a few times. V gene TRBV28 combines with J gene TRBJ2-3, with D unclear. Germline CDR1 MDHEN, CDR2 SYDVKM. The CDR3 sequence is 11 residues long. V was cut by 4 bases and J by 8 bases, with 7 bases left in between. CDR3 sequence reads: CASSYSGTQYF. The CDR3 coding sequence is TGTGCCAGCAGTTACAGTGGTACGCAGTATTTT.